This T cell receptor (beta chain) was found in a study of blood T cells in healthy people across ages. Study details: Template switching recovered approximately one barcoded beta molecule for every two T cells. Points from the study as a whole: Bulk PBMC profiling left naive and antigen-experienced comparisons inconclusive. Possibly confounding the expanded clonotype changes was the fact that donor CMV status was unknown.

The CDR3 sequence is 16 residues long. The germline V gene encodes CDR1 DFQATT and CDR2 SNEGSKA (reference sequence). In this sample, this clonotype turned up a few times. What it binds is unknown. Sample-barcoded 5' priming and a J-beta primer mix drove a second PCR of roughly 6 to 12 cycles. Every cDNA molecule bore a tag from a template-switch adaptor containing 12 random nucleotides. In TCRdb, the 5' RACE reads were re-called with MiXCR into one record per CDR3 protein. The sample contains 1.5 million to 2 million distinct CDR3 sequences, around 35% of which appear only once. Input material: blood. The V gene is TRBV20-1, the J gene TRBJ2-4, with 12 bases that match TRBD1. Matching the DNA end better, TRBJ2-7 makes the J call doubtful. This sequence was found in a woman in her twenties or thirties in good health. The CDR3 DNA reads TGCAGTGCTAGAGAAGGGACAGGGGGCGGATACTACGAGCAGTACTTC. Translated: CSAREGTGGGYYEQYF.